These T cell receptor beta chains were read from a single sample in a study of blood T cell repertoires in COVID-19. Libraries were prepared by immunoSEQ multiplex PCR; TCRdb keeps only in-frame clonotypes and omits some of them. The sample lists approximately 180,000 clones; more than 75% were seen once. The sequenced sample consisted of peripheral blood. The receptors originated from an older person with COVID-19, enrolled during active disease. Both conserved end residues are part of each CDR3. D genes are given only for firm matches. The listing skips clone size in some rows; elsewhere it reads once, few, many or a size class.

DNA: TGTGCCAGCAGCTTACGACAGGGCACCGGGGAGCTGTTTTTT; CDR3: CASSLRQGTGELFF; J: TRBJ2-2; V: TRBV7-3; size: few; D: TRBD1
DNA: TGTGCCAGCAGTGACCACACGGCGGGGCGACCCCTCCACTTT; CDR3: CASSDHTAGRPLHF; J: TRBJ1-6; V: TRBV25-1; size: NA; D: NA
DNA: TGTGCCAGTAGTCCAGCGGGAGGGCTTGTCGGTGAGCAGTTCTTC; CDR3: CASSPAGGLVGEQFF; J: TRBJ2-1; V: TRBV19; size: NA; D: TRBD2
DNA: TGTGCCAGCAGCCTCCGGACTCACAATGAGCAGTTCTTC; CDR3: CASSLRTHNEQFF; J: TRBJ2-1; V: TRBV7-3; size: NA; D: NA
DNA: TGTGCCAGCACAGGGACTAATGAAAAACTGTTTTTT; CDR3: CASTGTNEKLFF; J: TRBJ1-4; V: TRBV28; size: NA; D: NA
DNA: TGTGCCACCGCAAGTTCGGCCGGGGGGGGTGTAGAGACCCAGTACTTC; CDR3: CATASSAGGGVETQYF; J: TRBJ2-5; V: TRBV24-1; size: once; D: TRBD2
DNA: TGTGCCAGCAGCTTTCGAGCGGGAGGGTACAATGAGCAGTTCTTC; CDR3: CASSFRAGGYNEQFF; J: TRBJ2-1; V: TRBV9; size: NA; D: TRBD2
DNA: TGTGCCAGCAAACCCCCGCGGCTGAACACTGAAGCTTTCTTT; CDR3: CASKPPRLNTEAFF; J: TRBJ1-1; V: TRBV2; size: NA; D: NA
DNA: TGTGCCAGCAGCTTCAGGGGGCCTCCCCACTCCTACAATGAGCAGTTCTTC; CDR3: CASSFRGPPHSYNEQFF; J: TRBJ2-1; V: TRBV7-8; size: NA; D: TRBD1
DNA: TGTGCCAGCAGCCAAGAAAGGGGTGAGGTTACGCAGTATTTT; CDR3: CASSQERGEVTQYF; J: TRBJ2-3; V: TRBV3-1/TRBV3-2; size: NA; D: NA
DNA: TGTGCCAGCAGTTTCGCCAGAACCTACGAGCAGTACTTC; CDR3: CASSFARTYEQYF; J: TRBJ2-7; V: TRBV28; size: NA; D: NA
DNA: TGTGCCAGCAGTTTTGATAGAACCTATGGCTACACCTTC; CDR3: CASSFDRTYGYTF; J: TRBJ1-2; V: TRBV12-3/TRBV12-4; size: once; D: NA
DNA: TGTGCCAGCACCCCGCTAGCGGTGAGCTCCTACAATGAGCAGTTCTTC; CDR3: CASTPLAVSSYNEQFF; J: TRBJ2-1; V: TRBV6-2/TRBV6-3; size: NA; D: TRBD2
DNA: TGTGCCAGCAGTGAAGAACCGGAGACCCGGGAAGCTTTCTTT; CDR3: CASSEEPETREAFF; J: TRBJ1-1; V: TRBV6-1; size: NA; D: NA
DNA: TGTGCCAGCAGCTTAGTCCGGGGACAGGGGAACTACGAGCAGTACTTC; CDR3: CASSLVRGQGNYEQYF; J: TRBJ2-7; V: TRBV7-2; size: NA; D: TRBD1
DNA: TGTGCCAGCAGCTTGGCGGGTGGTGGGAGGGCAGATACGCAGTATTTT; CDR3: CASSLAGGGRADTQYF; J: TRBJ2-3; V: TRBV5-5; size: NA; D: TRBD2
DNA: TGTGCCAGCAGTTTGGGACAGGGGGACTACAATGAGCAGTTCTTC; CDR3: CASSLGQGDYNEQFF; J: TRBJ2-1; V: TRBV28; size: NA; D: TRBD1
DNA: TGTGCCAGCAGTGCGGGACAGGGGTTTACTAATGAGCAGTTCTTC; CDR3: CASSAGQGFTNEQFF; J: TRBJ2-1; V: TRBV6-2/TRBV6-3; size: few; D: TRBD1
DNA: TGTGCCAGCAGACTACAGGGGATTAACACCGGGGAGCTGTTTTTT; CDR3: CASRLQGINTGELFF; J: TRBJ2-2; V: TRBV6-5; size: NA; D: TRBD1
DNA: TGTGCCAGCAGCATAGGGACAGCTAATAATTCACCCCTCCACTTT; CDR3: CASSIGTANNSPLHF; J: TRBJ1-6; V: TRBV9; size: NA; D: TRBD1
DNA: TGTGCCAGCAGCCCCGGACAGAACTACGAGCAGTACTTC; CDR3: CASSPGQNYEQYF; J: TRBJ2-7; V: TRBV7-8; size: NA; D: NA
DNA: TGTGCCAGCAGCCCAGGGAGGCGAGCTTTCTTT; CDR3: CASSPGRRAFF; J: TRBJ1-1; V: TRBV3-1/TRBV3-2; size: NA; D: NA
DNA: TGTGCCAGTAGCCGAGGTAGGGAAGGGGGCTACGAGCAGTACTTC; CDR3: CASSRGREGGYEQYF; J: TRBJ2-7; V: TRBV19; size: NA; D: NA
DNA: TGTGCCAGCACCCTTAGCGGGGACCCGGATGAGCAGTTCTTC; CDR3: CASTLSGDPDEQFF; J: TRBJ2-1; V: TRBV7-2; size: NA; D: TRBD2
DNA: TGCGCCAGCGGGACTAGCGGGCCCTACGAGCAGTACTTC; CDR3: CASGTSGPYEQYF; J: TRBJ2-7; V: TRBV5-1; size: NA; D: TRBD2
DNA: TGTGCCAGCTCACCACCGGACAGTCTCGCGGGCTACACCTTC; CDR3: CASSPPDSLAGYTF; J: TRBJ1-2; V: TRBV18; size: NA; D: NA
DNA: TGCGCCAGTTCTCCGTTCTCGCTTAGCTCCTACAATGAGCAGTTCTTC; CDR3: CASSPFSLSSYNEQFF; J: TRBJ2-1; V: TRBV5-1; size: once; D: NA
DNA: TGTGCCAGCAGCTCCTCAGGGGGCGATCTGTACTATGGCTACACCTTC; CDR3: CASSSSGGDLYYGYTF; J: TRBJ1-2; V: TRBV7-2; size: NA; D: TRBD1
DNA: TGTGCCAGCAGTGCACCCCTCGAGGAGCAGTTCTTC; CDR3: CASSAPLEEQFF; J: TRBJ2-1; V: TRBV2; size: NA; D: NA
DNA: TGTGCCAGCAGTCAGTCTGGGGCCAACGTCCTGACTTTC; CDR3: CASSQSGANVLTF; J: TRBJ2-6; V: TRBV6-2/TRBV6-3; size: NA; D: NA
DNA: TGTGCCAGTAAAGGCCAGGGGGCGGTCGGGGAGCTGTTTTTT; CDR3: CASKGQGAVGELFF; J: TRBJ2-2; V: TRBV19; size: NA; D: TRBD1
DNA: TGTGCCAGCAGCCATTCTAGCGGGAGAAACACCAATGAGCAGTTCTTC; CDR3: CASSHSSGRNTNEQFF; J: TRBJ2-1; V: TRBV7-3; size: NA; D: TRBD2
DNA: TGTGCCAGCAGCTTAGGGGCGGGGCAAGAGACCCAGTACTTC; CDR3: CASSLGAGQETQYF; J: TRBJ2-5; V: TRBV7-2; size: NA; D: NA
DNA: TGCAGCGCTGGGACTCTGAGCTCCTACAATGAGCAGTTCTTC; CDR3: CSAGTLSSYNEQFF; J: TRBJ2-1; V: TRBV29-1; size: NA; D: NA
DNA: TGCGCCAGCAGCTTGGAGCAGGGGTCGGGATCACCCCTCCACTTT; CDR3: CASSLEQGSGSPLHF; J: TRBJ1-6; V: TRBV5-1; size: once; D: NA
DNA: TGCGCCAGCAGTGAGTCAGGCGGGACAGGGGGTGAGACCCAGTACTTC; CDR3: CASSESGGTGGETQYF; J: TRBJ2-5; V: TRBV10-2; size: NA; D: TRBD1
DNA: TGCACCAGCAGCAACCTTTTGTTCAGAAACACTGAAGCTTTCTTT; CDR3: CTSSNLLFRNTEAFF; J: TRBJ1-1; V: TRBV1; size: NA; D: NA
DNA: TGTGCCAGCAGCGTATCCTTGCAGGGTAGCGAGCAGTACTTC; CDR3: CASSVSLQGSEQYF; J: TRBJ2-7; V: TRBV9; size: NA; D: NA